This T cell receptor (beta chain) was observed in a study of cytomegalovirus exposure and HLA in healthy donors. The study, taken as a whole, reports: The study designated fewer than 200 TCR beta chains cytomegalovirus-associated.

Repertoires were generated with immunoSEQ multiplex PCR, while TCRdb's copy carries only in-frame clones and drops some. The profile shows more than 110,000 clones, around 85% of them singletons. V shed 1 base, J shed 2 bases, and the junction held 5 bases outside the gene matches. From germline, CDR1 is SEHNR and CDR2 FQNEAQ (reference sequence). The length of the CDR3 is 16 residues. About this clone itself: Its specificity is not known.

The donors were in the approximately 120-subject validation cohort, distinct from the approximately 700-subject first cohort. The clonotype was recovered from a man aged 18 to 30 in good health and CMV-seronegative. Material: PBMCs. The genes are TRBV7-9 and TRBJ2-7; TRBD2 matches at 10 bases. CDR3 protein: CASSLGSGGPPYEQYF. For the CDR3, the DNA is TGTGCCAGCAGCTTAGGTAGCGGGGGGCCGCCCTACGAGCAGTACTTC.